This T cell receptor beta chain was found in a study of cytomegalovirus exposure and HLA in healthy donors. The junction had 4 bases not matched to a gene; V was cut back by 2 bases and J by 4 bases. CDR3 length: 15 residues. Germline loops: CDR1 MDHEN, CDR2 SYDVKM. Both 60 Vbeta primers and 13 Jbeta primers went into the PCR. Repertoires were generated with immunoSEQ multiplex PCR, while TCRdb's copy carries only in-frame clones and drops some. The sample carries 100,000 to 150,000 clones, around 82% recorded once. Whole-study results and caveats: Association of roughly 18,000 TCR beta sequences with HLA alleles was found at 0.05 false discovery rate in a later analysis.

Turning to this clone: Its antigen is not identified.

The TCR comes from a female donor in good health and CMV-seronegative. The sample taken for sequencing was PBMCs. The chain recombines TRBV28 with TRBJ2-4, with 8 bases identical to TRBD2. In DNA, the CDR3 is TGTGCCAGCAGTTTAGCGGGGGGCGGAAAAAACATTCAGTACTTC. This encodes CASSLAGGGKNIQYF.